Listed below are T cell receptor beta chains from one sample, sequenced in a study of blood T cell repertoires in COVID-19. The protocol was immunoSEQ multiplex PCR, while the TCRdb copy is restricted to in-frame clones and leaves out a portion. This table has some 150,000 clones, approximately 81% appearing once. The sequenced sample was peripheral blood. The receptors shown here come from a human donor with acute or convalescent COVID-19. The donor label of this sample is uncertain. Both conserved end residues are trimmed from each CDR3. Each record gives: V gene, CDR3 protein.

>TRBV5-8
ASSLDRGLLQPQH
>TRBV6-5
ASSPQGATNEKLF
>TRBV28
ASVLRGGNTEAF
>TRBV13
ASSPYQRQGSGNEQF
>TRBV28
ASSLPGAYEQY
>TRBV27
ASSPTSLTDTQY
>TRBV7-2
ASRLRSGISTDTQY
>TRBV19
ASRIQGLSDTQY
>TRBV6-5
ASRRQLNQPQH
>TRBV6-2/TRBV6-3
ASSTGGGNQPQH
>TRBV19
ASNTDQSGELF
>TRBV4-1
ASSYDRQNTEAF
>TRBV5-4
ASRRGGQGANTEAF
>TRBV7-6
ASSLSDEGNQPQH
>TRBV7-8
ASVRDGNTIY
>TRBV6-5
ASSYSQYSNQPQH
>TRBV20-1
SASVPGLVVRSEQY
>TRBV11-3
ASSLASGEQF
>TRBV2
ASSSRTATYEQY
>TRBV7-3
ASNQRTGRRSGDQPQH
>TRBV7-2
ASSRQGDTEAF
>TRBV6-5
ASSSRGSVDTIY
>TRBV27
ASSQEVGAWNTEAF
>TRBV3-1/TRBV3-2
ASSFVTGATNEKLF
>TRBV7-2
ASSLAPGTAEGGYT
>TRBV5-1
ASSLGTYNTQY
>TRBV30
AWRVPEGGKNIQY
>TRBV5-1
ASSADSPSYNEQF
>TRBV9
ASSSHPARGRTDTQY
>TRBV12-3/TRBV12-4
ASRDRGGYT
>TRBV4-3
ASSQDSGAYNSPLH
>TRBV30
AWSVSRVGGNGYT
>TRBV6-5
ASTTGGSSTEAF
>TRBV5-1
ASRSTSGANVLT
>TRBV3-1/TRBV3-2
ASSRGYGYT
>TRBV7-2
ASSLGHDNQPQH
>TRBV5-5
ASSPQGGGYGYT
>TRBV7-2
ASSLRLQETQY
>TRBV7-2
ASSPHPPGTGSYNEQF
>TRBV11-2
ASSSGQAYGYT
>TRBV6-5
ASRTTGVYQPQH
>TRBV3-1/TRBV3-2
ASSQAPSSYNEQF
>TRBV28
ASSRWVRDQH
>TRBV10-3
AISRTDMNTEAF
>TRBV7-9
ASSRQGEDTEAF
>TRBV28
ASSASRGPGAEAF
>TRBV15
ATSSQGRVSNEKLF
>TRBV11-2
ASSSRPASYETQY
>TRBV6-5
ASRNPTGSSPLH
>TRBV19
ASSTEGLAKNIQY
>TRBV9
ASSVVGDTGELF
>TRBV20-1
SSSVDGELF
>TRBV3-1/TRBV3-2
ASSQARVGNSPLH
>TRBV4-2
ASSQELFAYEQY
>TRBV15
ATSRDNRVIDEQF